Each of the 29 T cell receptor beta chains below was sequenced from the same sample in a study of blood T cell repertoires in COVID-19. Profiling relied on immunoSEQ multiplex PCR, and the TCRdb table lists in-frame clones only, not all of them. The sample shows hundreds of thousands of clones, less than 90% of them seen only once. The sample comprised PBMCs or T cells enriched from blood (not recorded which). The receptors were sampled from a woman aged 45-65 years in a cohort exposed to, infected with or recovered from COVID-19 (not recorded which).

This clone has just one count. This chain connects TRBV6-5 to TRBJ1-1; perhaps TRBD1 as D (6 bases). The CDR3 length is 14 residues. CDR1 MNHEY and CDR2 SVGAGI come from the germline V gene. The V and J ends lost 5 bases and 4 bases respectively, with 14 bases between them. The CDR3 region is CASSLGTLSTEAFF. CDR3 coding DNA: TGTGCCAGCAGTCTTGGGACATTGAGCACTGAAGCTTTCTTT.

The rearrangement links TRBV3-1 (or the pseudogene TRBV3-2) to TRBJ2-7; D might be TRBD2 (7 bases). Trimming took off 4 bases at V and 6 bases at J, with 19 bases between the two ends. Germline CDR1 and CDR2: LGHDT and YNNKEL (reference sequence). This CDR3 has 15 residues. The CDR3: CASSPGGQGGREQYF. Here the CDR3 DNA reads TGTGCCAGCAGCCCCGGGGGGCAGGGAGGTCGCGAGCAGTACTTC.

The chain employs TRBV3-1 (or the pseudogene TRBV3-2) and TRBJ1-1; a weak D match, TRBD1 (6 bases). Germline-derived CDR1 and CDR2 are LGHDT and YNNKEL (reference sequence). The CDR3 consists of 18 residues. V was cut by 8 bases and J by 3 bases, with 28 bases left in between. CDR3 sequence (DNA): TGTGCCAGCTACCCCGGTCAGGGGAAACGATATTTGGACACTGAAGCTTTCTTT. Its translation is CASYPGQGKRYLDTEAFF.

The count of this clone is one. CDR3 coding DNA: TGTGCCAGTACCATCGGGAGAATGAACACTGAAGCTTTCTTT. Translating gives CASTIGRMNTEAFF. The J gene is TRBJ1-1, the V gene TRBV19; D gene ambiguous. Germline V gene sequence: CDR1 LNHDA, CDR2 SQIVND (reference sequence). The V end lost 7 bases, the J end lost 0 bases, and 12 bases lay between the germline ends. This CDR3 spans 14 amino acids.

V usage is TRBV7-9 and J usage is TRBJ1-1; 7 bases fit TRBD1. Per the germline V gene, CDR1 is SEHNR and CDR2 is FQNEAQ (reference sequence). The CDR3 length is 14 residues. The V and J ends lost 4 bases and 4 bases, in that order; junction bases with no gene match: 6. CDR3 sequence: CASSSQGGFTEAFF. Written as DNA, the CDR3 is TGTGCCAGCAGCTCCCAGGGGGGATTCACTGAAGCTTTCTTT.

V gene TRBV3-1 (or the pseudogene TRBV3-2) combines with J gene TRBJ2-1; 13 nucleotides match TRBD2. CDR3 length equals 16 residues. Germline V CDR1 and CDR2: LGHDT, YNNKEL (reference sequence). With 4 bases clipped from V and 2 bases from J, the junction kept 2 bases outside the gene matches. CDR3 bases: TGTGCCAGCAGCCTGGGGACTAGCGGGGCCTACAATGAGCAGTTCTTC. It is translated as CASSLGTSGAYNEQFF.

This chain links TRBV3-1 (or the pseudogene TRBV3-2) with TRBJ2-4, with D possibly being TRBD2 (5 bases). This CDR3 spans 15 amino acids. The V end was cut by 1 base, the J end by 2 bases, with 9 bases between. Germline lookup yields CDR1 LGHDT and CDR2 YNNKEL (reference sequence). CDR3 sequence reads: CASSQVGVTKNIQYF. As DNA, the CDR3 is TGTGCCAGCAGCCAAGTCGGGGTAACCAAAAACATTCAGTACTTC.

This sequence joins TRBV27 and TRBJ2-5; TRBD2 is a possible D gene (5 bases). Germline lookup yields CDR1 MNHEY and CDR2 SMNVEV (reference sequence). The CDR3 loop spans 13 amino acids. The V end was cut by 6 bases, the J end by 5 bases, with 13 bases between. CDR3 in DNA: TGTGCCAGCAGCCGGGCGCGGAGGGAGACCCAGTACTTC. Its protein product is CASSRARRETQYF.

The table lists this clone with a count of one. The CDR3 nucleotides are TGTGCCAGCAACCCCCGGTCTAGGGGCGCTTTTTTCTTT. It encodes CASNPRSRGAFFF. The rearrangement links TRBV28 to TRBJ1-1, with D perhaps matching TRBD1 (5 bases). The germline gives CDR1 MDHEN, CDR2 SYDVKM. The CDR3 sequence is 13 residues long. The V end was cut by 7 bases, the J end by 13 bases, with 22 bases between.

This clone was recorded a few times. The DNA of the CDR3 is TGTGCCAGCAGCTTAACGGGTTCTCCTGGCTACACCTTC. Translating it yields CASSLTGSPGYTF. The rearrangement links TRBV7-2 to TRBJ1-2; D uncertain. CDR1 and CDR2 from the germline V gene are SGHTA and FQGNSA. Trimming took 2 bases from V and 7 from J, leaving 11 bases between them. The CDR3 totals 13 residues.

The genes are TRBV9 and TRBJ1-4; TRBD1 is a possible D gene (5 bases). In germline, CDR1 is SGDLS, CDR2 YYNGEE. V was clipped by 4 bases and J by 4 bases, with 11 bases between them. CDR3 length: 14 amino acids. The CDR3 here is CASSRGGGNEKLFF. CDR3 sequence (DNA): TGTGCCAGCAGCCGCGGGGGTGGTAATGAAAAACTGTTTTTT. The full variable domain, completed using reference TRBV9 and TRBJ1-4, is DSGVTQTPKHLITATGQRVTLRCSPRSGDLSVYWYQQSLDQGLQFLIQYYNGEERAKGNILERFSAQQFPDLHSELNLSSLELGDSALYFCASSRGGGNEKLFFGSGTQLSVL.

The rearrangement links TRBV10-3 to TRBJ1-5, with 7 positions matching TRBD1. CDR1 and CDR2 (germline): ENHRY, SYGVKD. The CDR3 runs to 14 residues. After removal of 4 bases from V and 4 bases from J, the junction contained 4 bases not matched to a gene. The CDR3 sequence is CAISASGGNQPQHF. The CDR3 DNA reads TGTGCCATCAGTGCGTCAGGGGGTAATCAGCCCCAGCATTTT.

V is TRBV10-3 and J is TRBJ2-7, with 7 bases aligning to TRBD2. From germline, CDR1 is ENHRY and CDR2 SYGVKD. There are 15 residues in the CDR3. The J segment lost 3 bases and the V segment lost 4 bases, leaving 9 bases of the junction unmatched. The CDR3 spells CAISVGGGSGYEQYF. The CDR3 DNA follows: TGTGCCATCAGTGTTGGCGGGGGTTCTGGCTACGAGCAGTACTTC.

This clone was recorded only once. The chain is built from TRBV6-5 and TRBJ1-5; 7 bases agree with TRBD1. The ends lost 7 bases at V and 6 bases at J; junction bases unmatched: 12. The CDR3 is 15 amino acids. The V gene's germline CDR1 is MNHEY and CDR2 SVGAGI. CDR3 sequence reads: CASNLDRSGFQPQHF. CDR3 bases: TGTGCCAGCAACTTGGACAGGTCGGGTTTTCAGCCCCAGCATTTT.

The rearrangement joins TRBV3-1 (or the pseudogene TRBV3-2) to TRBJ1-4; 10 bases line up with TRBD1. V trimming: 4 bases; J trimming: 5 bases; junction bases outside the gene matches: 1. The CDR3 loop spans 14 amino acids. The germline V gene encodes CDR1 LGHDT and CDR2 YNNKEL (reference sequence). In DNA form, the CDR3 reads TGTGCCAGCAGCCCGGGACAGGGGAATGAAAAACTGTTTTTT. Amino acids: CASSPGQGNEKLFF.

The V gene is TRBV5-1, the J gene TRBJ2-7; D is unclear. Between the trimmed V and J ends, which lost 7 bases and 3 bases, there was a span of 20 bases. This CDR3 comprises 15 residues. The V gene's germline CDR1 is SGHRS and CDR2 YFSETQ. The CDR3 nucleotides are TGCGCCAGCGGCCCGATCCTTGGCGCAGGCTACGAGCAGTACTTC. Amino acids: CASGPILGAGYEQYF.

The chain has TRBV10-2 and TRBJ2-2, with TRBD2 identical over 8 bases. Germline trimming cut 7 bases from V and 4 bases from J; bases unmatched to any gene: 8. Germline-derived CDR1 and CDR2 are WSHSY and SAAADI. The CDR3 spans 15 residues. The CDR3 DNA is TGCGCCAGCAAGAACGGGGGGGCCTCCACCGGGGAGCTGTTTTTT. This encodes CASKNGGASTGELFF.

The chain carries TRBV25-1 and TRBJ1-2; the D is unclear. Trimming pared 6 bases from V and 7 bases from J, leaving 24 bases between. The germline CDR1 and CDR2 sequences are MGHDK and SYGVNS. This CDR3 comprises 16 residues. The chain's CDR3 is CASRGNRDSGLLGYTF. CDR3 DNA sequence: TGTGCCAGCAGAGGAAATAGAGACTCCGGGTTACTTGGCTACACCTTC.

V is TRBV5-5 and J is TRBJ2-5, with 7 nucleotides matching TRBD2. V lost 5 bases and J lost 3; bases outside the gene matches: 4. In germline, CDR1 is SGHKS, CDR2 YYEKEE (reference sequence). There are 13 residues in the CDR3. DNA for the CDR3: TGTGCCAGCAGATCCCGGGGGGAAGAGACCCAGTACTTC. This codes for CASRSRGEETQYF.

The chain employs TRBV5-4 and TRBJ1-2; 9 nucleotides agree with TRBD1. This CDR3 comprises 13 residues. After removal of 4 bases from V and 6 bases from J, the junction contained 4 bases not matched to a gene. Germline CDR1 is SGHNT and CDR2 is YYREEE (reference sequence). CDR3 DNA: TGTGCCAGCAGCCCCACAGGGGGCCATGGCTACACCTTC. It codes for CASSPTGGHGYTF.

The V gene is TRBV6-2 or TRBV6-3, the J gene TRBJ2-5, with D hard to call. Germline V gene data show CDR1 as MNHEY and CDR2 as SVGEGT. The CDR3 has 13 amino acids. Trimming removed 5 bases from V and 5 bases from J, with 12 bases in between. The CDR3 reads CASSVSSSETQYF. The CDR3 region has the DNA TGTGCCAGCAGTGTTAGCTCAAGTGAGACCCAGTACTTC.

The chain carries TRBV10-2 and TRBJ1-5, with a weak D call TRBD1 (5 bases). The CDR3 length is 12 residues. V dropped 5 bases and J dropped 4 bases, with 6 bases sitting between them. Per the germline V gene, CDR1 is WSHSY and CDR2 is SAAADI. The CDR3 protein is CASSTGNQPQHF. DNA for the CDR3: TGCGCCAGCAGTACAGGTAATCAGCCCCAGCATTTT.

This clone was detected only once. The V gene is TRBV30, the J gene TRBJ1-2; 9 nucleotides match TRBD1. Germline CDR1 GTSNPN, CDR2 SVGIG (reference sequence). The CDR3 spans 14 residues. V was pared by 8 bases and J by 8 bases, with 15 bases of the junction left unmatched. Here the CDR3 DNA reads TGTGCCCGCAAAGAGGGGACAGGGCCCACGGGCTACACCTTC. This gives the protein CARKEGTGPTGYTF.

This clone was seen just once. The chain joins TRBV2 to TRBJ2-4; perhaps TRBD1 as D (5 bases). This CDR3 has 15 amino acids. The V gene's germline CDR1 is SNHLY and CDR2 FYNNEI. Trimming took 5 bases from V and 0 from J, leaving 11 bases between them. The CDR3 region has the DNA TGTGCCAGCAGTACAGGACGGCTAGCCAAAAACATTCAGTACTTC. Translating gives CASSTGRLAKNIQYF. Looking up the rest from reference TRBV2 and TRBJ2-4 gives the full variable domain: EPEVTQTPSHQVTQMGQEVILRCVPISNHLYFYWYRQILGQKVEFLVSFYNNEISEKSEIFDDQFSVERPDGSNFTLKIRSTKLEDSAMYFCASSTGRLAKNIQYFGAGTRLSVL.

The CDR3 reads CSASLGNSYEQYF. In DNA form, the CDR3 reads TGCAGTGCTAGTCTCGGGAACTCCTACGAGCAGTACTTC. This chain connects TRBV20-1 to TRBJ2-7; D perhaps matches TRBD2 (5 bases). This CDR3 spans 13 amino acids. The germline CDR1 and CDR2 sequences are DFQATT and SNEGSKA (reference sequence). V was trimmed by 3 bases and J by 0 bases, leaving 9 bases between them.

This sequence joins TRBV7-3 and TRBJ2-1, with 11 bases identical to TRBD1. Germline V gene lookup returns CDR1 SGHTA and CDR2 FQGTGA. J was trimmed by 6 bases and V by 1 base; bases with no gene match: 2. CDR3 length: 15 residues. The CDR3 coding sequence is TGTGCCAGCAGCTTAAGGGACAGGGGGTTCAATGAGCAGTTCTTC. This gives the protein CASSLRDRGFNEQFF.

This clone was observed a few times. V usage is TRBV6-2 or TRBV6-3 and J usage is TRBJ2-1; 7 bases are a match to TRBD1. Trimming removed 5 bases from V and 4 bases from J; junction bases left unmatched: 8. Germline V gene lookup returns CDR1 MNHEY and CDR2 SVGEGT. There are 15 residues in the CDR3. The CDR3 protein is CASSLQGVYYNEQFF. The CDR3 DNA is TGTGCCAGCAGTCTCCAGGGGGTCTATTACAATGAGCAGTTCTTC.

The V call is TRBV6-5, the J call TRBJ1-5; no definite D call. Germline CDR1 MNHEY, CDR2 SVGAGI. This CDR3 region has 14 residues. The CDR3 region has the DNA TGTGCTCTCTGGGGAGGGATTGGCAATCAGCCCCAGCATTTT. It is translated as CALWGGIGNQPQHF.

V and J are TRBV11-2 and TRBJ2-1; 7 bases align to TRBD2. CDR1 is SGHAT, CDR2 FQNNGV, per germline. After removal of 5 bases from V and 10 bases from J, the junction contained 5 bases not matched to a gene. This CDR3 region has 12 residues. The CDR3 is CASSTPAGEQFF. The CDR3 DNA is TGTGCCAGCAGCACCCCAGCGGGGGAGCAGTTCTTC.